The source of this T cell receptor beta chain is a study of cytomegalovirus exposure and HLA in healthy donors. Study-wide results and limits: V- and J-gene trimming in TCR beta was tied to a missense DCLRE1C variant by an analysis performed later.

PCR was performed using 60 Vbeta and 13 Jbeta primers. Clones were read by immunoSEQ multiplex PCR, and TCRdb kept only the in-frame ones, dropping some. The table lists over 150,000 clones, 75% to 90% of them singletons, with 1.9% in the top ten. This clone was observed a handful of times. Its target is unknown. Trimming cost V 4 bases and J 1 base, with 12 bases left between them. CDR1 is SGHRS, CDR2 YFSETQ, per germline. The CDR3 is 14 amino acids. What was sequenced was PBMCs. The clonotype was recovered from a human donor in good health. J is TRBJ2-7 and V is TRBV5-1, with D maybe TRBD2 (5 bases). The CDR3 sequence: CASSPGADSYEQYF. CDR3 coding DNA: TGCGCCAGCAGCCCTGGAGCGGATTCCTACGAGCAGTACTTC.